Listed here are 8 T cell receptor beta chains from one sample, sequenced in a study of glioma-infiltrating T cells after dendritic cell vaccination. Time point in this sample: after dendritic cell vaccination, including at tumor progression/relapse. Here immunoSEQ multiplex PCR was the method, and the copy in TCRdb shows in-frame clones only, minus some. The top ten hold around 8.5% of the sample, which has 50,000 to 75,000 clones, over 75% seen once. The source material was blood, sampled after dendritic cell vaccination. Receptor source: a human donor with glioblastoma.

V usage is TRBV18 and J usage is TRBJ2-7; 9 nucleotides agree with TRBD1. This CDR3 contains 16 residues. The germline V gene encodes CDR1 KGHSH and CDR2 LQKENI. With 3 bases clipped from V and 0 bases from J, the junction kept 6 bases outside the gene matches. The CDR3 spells CASSPPVTGGSYEQYF. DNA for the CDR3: TGTGCCAGCTCACCCCCCGTGACAGGGGGCTCCTACGAGCAGTACTTC.

For the CDR3, the DNA is TGCAGCGTTGAATGGGACAGGGTGTCGGGCTACACCTTC. Its protein is CSVEWDRVSGYTF. V is TRBV29-1 and J is TRBJ1-2; 9 nucleotides match TRBD1. The CDR3 extends over 13 amino acids. Germline V CDR1 and CDR2: SQVTM, ANQGSEA. The V segment lost 2 bases and the J segment 8 bases; nucleotides outside the gene matches: 6.

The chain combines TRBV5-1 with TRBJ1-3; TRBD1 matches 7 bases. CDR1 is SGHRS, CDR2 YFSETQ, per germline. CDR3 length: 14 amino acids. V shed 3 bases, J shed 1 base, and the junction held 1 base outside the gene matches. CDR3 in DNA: TGCGCCAGCAGCTGGGACAGATCTGGAAACACCATATATTTT. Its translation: CASSWDRSGNTIYF.

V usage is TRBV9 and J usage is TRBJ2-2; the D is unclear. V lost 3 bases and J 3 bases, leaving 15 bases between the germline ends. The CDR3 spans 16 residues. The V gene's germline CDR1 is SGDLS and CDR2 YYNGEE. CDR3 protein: CASSGQFYGDTGELFF. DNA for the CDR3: TGTGCCAGCAGCGGTCAATTTTACGGTGACACCGGGGAGCTGTTTTTT.

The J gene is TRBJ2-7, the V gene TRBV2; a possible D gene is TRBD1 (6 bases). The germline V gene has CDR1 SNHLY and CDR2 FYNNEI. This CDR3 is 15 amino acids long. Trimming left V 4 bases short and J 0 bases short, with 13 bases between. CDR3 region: CASSGHRVSSYEQYF. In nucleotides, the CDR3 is TGTGCCAGCAGTGGACACAGGGTGAGCTCCTACGAGCAGTACTTC.

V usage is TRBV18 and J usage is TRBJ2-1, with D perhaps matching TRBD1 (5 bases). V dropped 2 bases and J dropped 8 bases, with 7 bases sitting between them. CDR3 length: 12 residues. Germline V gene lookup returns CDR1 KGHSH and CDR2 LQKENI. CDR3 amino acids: CASSPRGDEQFF. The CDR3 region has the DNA TGTGCCAGCTCACCAAGGGGCGATGAGCAGTTCTTC.

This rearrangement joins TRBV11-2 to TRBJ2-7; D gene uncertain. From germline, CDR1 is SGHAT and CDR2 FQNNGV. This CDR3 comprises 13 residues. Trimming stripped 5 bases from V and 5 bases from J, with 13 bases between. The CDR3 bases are TGTGCCAGCAGCCAAGAGCTGGTAAACGAGCAGTACTTC. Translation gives CASSQELVNEQYF.

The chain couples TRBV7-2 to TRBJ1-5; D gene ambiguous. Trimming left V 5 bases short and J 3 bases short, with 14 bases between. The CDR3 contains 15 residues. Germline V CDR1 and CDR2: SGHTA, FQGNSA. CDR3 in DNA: TGTGCCAGCAGCCCAAACCCGGGTCTCAATCAGCCCCAGCATTTT. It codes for CASSPNPGLNQPQHF. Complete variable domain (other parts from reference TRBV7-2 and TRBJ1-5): GAGVSQSPSNKVTEKGKDVELRCDPISGHTALYWYRQSLGQGLEFLIYFQGNSAPDKSGLPSDRFSAERTGGSVSTLTIQRTQQEDSAVYLCASSPNPGLNQPQHFGDGTRLSIL.